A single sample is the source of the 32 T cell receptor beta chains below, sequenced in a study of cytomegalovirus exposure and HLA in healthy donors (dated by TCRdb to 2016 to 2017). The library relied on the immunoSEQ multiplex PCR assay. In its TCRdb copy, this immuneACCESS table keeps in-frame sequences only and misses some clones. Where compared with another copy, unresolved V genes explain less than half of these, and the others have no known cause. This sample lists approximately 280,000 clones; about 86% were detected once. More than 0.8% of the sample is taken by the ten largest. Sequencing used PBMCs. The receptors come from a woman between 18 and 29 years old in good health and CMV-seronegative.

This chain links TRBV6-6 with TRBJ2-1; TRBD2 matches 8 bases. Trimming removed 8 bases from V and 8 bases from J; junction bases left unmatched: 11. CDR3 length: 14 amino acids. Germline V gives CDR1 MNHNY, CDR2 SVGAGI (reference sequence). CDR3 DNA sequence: TGTGCCAGCCTACCTACCGGGGGGGCCCATGAGCAGTTCTTC. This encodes CASLPTGGAHEQFF.

CDR3 DNA: TGTGCCAGCAGCTCAGGGAATTCTAATCAGCCCCAGCATTTT. Translated, it gives CASSSGNSNQPQHF. V and J are TRBV5-4 and TRBJ1-5; the D gene is possibly TRBD1 (5 bases). CDR1 is SGHNT, CDR2 YYREEE, per germline (reference sequence). V was shortened by 3 bases and J by 4 bases, with 11 bases between the two germline ends. The CDR3 sequence is 14 residues long.

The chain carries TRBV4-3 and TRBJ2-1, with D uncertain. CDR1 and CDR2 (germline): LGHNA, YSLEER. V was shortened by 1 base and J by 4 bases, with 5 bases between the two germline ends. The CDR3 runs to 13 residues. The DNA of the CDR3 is TGCGCCAGCAGCCAAGGTCCGTACAATGAGCAGTTCTTC. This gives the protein CASSQGPYNEQFF.

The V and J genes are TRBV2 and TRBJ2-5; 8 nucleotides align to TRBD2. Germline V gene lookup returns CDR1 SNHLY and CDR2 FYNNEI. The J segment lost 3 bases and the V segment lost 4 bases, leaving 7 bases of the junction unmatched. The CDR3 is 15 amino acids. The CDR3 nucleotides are TGTGCCAGCAGTGTAAACGGGGGGGCGGAAGAGACCCAGTACTTC. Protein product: CASSVNGGAEETQYF.

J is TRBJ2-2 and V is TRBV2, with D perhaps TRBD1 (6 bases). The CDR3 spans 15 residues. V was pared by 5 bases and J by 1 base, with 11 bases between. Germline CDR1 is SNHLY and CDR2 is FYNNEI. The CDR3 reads CASSSDRRNTGELFF. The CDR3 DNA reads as TGTGCCAGCAGTTCTGACAGGAGGAACACCGGGGAGCTGTTTTTT.

The CDR3 coding sequence is TGTGCCAGCAGAAAGGGACTAGCGCTTTCGAACACTGAAGCTTTCTTT. This encodes CASRKGLALSNTEAFF. This chain joins TRBV9 and TRBJ1-1; perhaps TRBD1 as D (5 bases). V lost 5 bases, J lost 1 base, and 18 bases lay in between. CDR1 and CDR2 (germline): SGDLS, YYNGEE. The CDR3 covers 16 residues. Together with reference TRBV9 and TRBJ1-1, the CDR3 gives the full variable domain: DSGVTQTPKHLITATGQRVTLRCSPRSGDLSVYWYQQSLDQGLQFLIQYYNGEERAKGNILERFSAQQFPDLHSELNLSSLELGDSALYFCASRKGLALSNTEAFFGQGTRLTVV.

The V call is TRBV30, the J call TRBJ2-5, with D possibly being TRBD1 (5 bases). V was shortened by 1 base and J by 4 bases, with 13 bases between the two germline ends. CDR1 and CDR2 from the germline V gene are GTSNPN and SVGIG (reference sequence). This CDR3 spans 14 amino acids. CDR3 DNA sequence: TGTGCCTGGAGTGGGGGCTCCGGGCCAGAGACCCAGTACTTC. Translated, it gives CAWSGGSGPETQYF.

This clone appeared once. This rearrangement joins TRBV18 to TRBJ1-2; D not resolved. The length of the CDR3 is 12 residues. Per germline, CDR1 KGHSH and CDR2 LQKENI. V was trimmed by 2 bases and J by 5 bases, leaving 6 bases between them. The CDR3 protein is CASSPGGYGYTF. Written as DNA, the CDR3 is TGTGCCAGCTCACCAGGCGGGTATGGCTACACCTTC.

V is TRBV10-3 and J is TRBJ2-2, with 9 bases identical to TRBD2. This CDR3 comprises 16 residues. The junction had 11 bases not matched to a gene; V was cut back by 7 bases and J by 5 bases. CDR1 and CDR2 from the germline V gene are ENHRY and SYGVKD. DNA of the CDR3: TGTGCCATCACCCCGGCGGGGGGGATGGGTACCGGGGAGCTGTTTTTT. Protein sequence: CAITPAGGMGTGELFF.

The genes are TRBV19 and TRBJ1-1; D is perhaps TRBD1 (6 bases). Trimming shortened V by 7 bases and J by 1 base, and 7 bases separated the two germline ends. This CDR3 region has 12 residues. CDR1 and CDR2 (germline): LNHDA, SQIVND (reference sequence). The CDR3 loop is CASKTGNTEAFF. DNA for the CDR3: TGTGCCAGTAAGACAGGGAACACTGAAGCTTTCTTT.

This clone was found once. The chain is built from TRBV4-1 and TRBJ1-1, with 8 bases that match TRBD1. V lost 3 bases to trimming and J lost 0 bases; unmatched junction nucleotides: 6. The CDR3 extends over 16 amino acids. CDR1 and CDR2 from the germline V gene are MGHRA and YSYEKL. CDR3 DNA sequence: TGCGCCAGCAGCCATCGAGGGGGACAGGTGAACACTGAAGCTTTCTTT. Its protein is CASSHRGGQVNTEAFF.

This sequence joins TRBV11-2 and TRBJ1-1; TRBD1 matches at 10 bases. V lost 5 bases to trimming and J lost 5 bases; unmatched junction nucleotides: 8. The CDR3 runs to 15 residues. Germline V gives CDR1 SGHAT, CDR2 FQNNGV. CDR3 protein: CASSKWGQGWTEAFF. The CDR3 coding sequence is TGTGCCAGCAGCAAGTGGGGACAGGGGTGGACTGAAGCTTTCTTT.

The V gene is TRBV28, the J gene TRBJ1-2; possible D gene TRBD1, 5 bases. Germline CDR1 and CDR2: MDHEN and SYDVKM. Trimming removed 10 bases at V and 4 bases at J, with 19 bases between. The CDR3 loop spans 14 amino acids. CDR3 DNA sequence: TGTGCCACCCCCAGGGCGGAGACCCCCTATGGCTACACCTTC. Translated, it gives CATPRAETPYGYTF.

In DNA, the CDR3 is TGCGCCAGCAGCCAAGATCGGGGGGGCGTCGCTGGAAACACCATATATTTT. Translated: CASSQDRGGVAGNTIYF. The chain couples TRBV4-3 to TRBJ1-3, with a tentative D call TRBD1 (6 bases). The CDR3 is 17 amino acids. V dropped 0 bases and J dropped 2 bases, with 14 bases sitting between them. In germline, CDR1 is LGHNA, CDR2 YSLEER.

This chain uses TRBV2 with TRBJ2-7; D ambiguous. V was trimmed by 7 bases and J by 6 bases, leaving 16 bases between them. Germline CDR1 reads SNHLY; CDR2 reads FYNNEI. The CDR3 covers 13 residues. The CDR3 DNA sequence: TGTGCCAGCAATACGGGTTTACCTGGCGAGCAGTACTTC. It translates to CASNTGLPGEQYF.

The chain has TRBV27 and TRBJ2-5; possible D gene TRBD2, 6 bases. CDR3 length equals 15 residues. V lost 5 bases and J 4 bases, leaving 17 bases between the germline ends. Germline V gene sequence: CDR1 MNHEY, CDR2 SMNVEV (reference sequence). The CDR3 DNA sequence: TGTGCCAGCAGTCACCGGGACTGGCGACGAGAGACCCAGTACTTC. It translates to CASSHRDWRRETQYF.

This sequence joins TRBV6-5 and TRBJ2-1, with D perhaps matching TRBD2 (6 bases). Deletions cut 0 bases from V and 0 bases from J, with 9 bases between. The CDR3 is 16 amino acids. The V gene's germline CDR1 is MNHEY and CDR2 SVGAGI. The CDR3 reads CASSYSSGSSYNEQFF. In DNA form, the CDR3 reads TGTGCCAGCAGTTACTCATCCGGGAGCTCCTACAATGAGCAGTTCTTC.

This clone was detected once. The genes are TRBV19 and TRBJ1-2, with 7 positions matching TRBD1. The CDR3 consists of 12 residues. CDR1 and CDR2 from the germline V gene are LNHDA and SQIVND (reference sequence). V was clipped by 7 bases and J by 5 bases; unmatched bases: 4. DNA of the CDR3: TGTGCCAGTACCGACAGGGATTATGGCTACACCTTC. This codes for CASTDRDYGYTF.

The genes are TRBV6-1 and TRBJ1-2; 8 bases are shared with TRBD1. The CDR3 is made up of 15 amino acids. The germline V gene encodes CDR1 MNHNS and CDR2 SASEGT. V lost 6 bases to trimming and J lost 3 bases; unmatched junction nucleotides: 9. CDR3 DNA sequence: TGTGCCAGCAGGGACAGGGCGGTCGATTACTATGGCTACACCTTC. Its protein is CASRDRAVDYYGYTF.

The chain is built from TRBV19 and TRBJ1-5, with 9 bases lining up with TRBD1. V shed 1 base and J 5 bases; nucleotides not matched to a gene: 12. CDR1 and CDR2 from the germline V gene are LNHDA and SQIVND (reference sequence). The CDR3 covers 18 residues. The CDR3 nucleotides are TGTGCCAGTAGTATAGGGACAGGGGCCAAGTGGAGGCATCAGCCCCAGCATTTT. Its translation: CASSIGTGAKWRHQPQHF. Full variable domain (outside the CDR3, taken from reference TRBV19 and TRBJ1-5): DGGITQSPKYLFRKEGQNVTLSCEQNLNHDAMYWYRQDPGQGLRLIYYSQIVNDFQKGDIAEGYSVSREKKESFPLTVTSAQKNPTAFYLCASSIGTGAKWRHQPQHFGDGTRLSIL.

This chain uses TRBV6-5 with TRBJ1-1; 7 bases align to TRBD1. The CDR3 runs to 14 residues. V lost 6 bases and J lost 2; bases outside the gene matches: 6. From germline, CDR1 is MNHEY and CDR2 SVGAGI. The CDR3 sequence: CASSLTGYNTEAFF. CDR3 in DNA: TGTGCCAGCAGCCTGACAGGGTATAACACTGAAGCTTTCTTT.

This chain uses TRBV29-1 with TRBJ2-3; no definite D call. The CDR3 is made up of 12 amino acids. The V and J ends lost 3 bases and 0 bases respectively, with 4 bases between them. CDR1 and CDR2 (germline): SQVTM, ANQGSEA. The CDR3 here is CSVDTSTDTQYF. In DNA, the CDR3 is TGCAGCGTTGATACTAGCACAGATACGCAGTATTTT.

CDR3 coding DNA: TGTGCCAGCAGTTTTCGGGTTCCTAATGAAAAACTGTTTTTT. As protein: CASSFRVPNEKLFF. V usage is TRBV27 and J usage is TRBJ1-4, with D uncertain. This CDR3 is built from 14 residues. CDR1 and CDR2 (germline): MNHEY, SMNVEV (reference sequence). Trimming removed 3 bases at V and 3 bases at J, with 8 bases between.

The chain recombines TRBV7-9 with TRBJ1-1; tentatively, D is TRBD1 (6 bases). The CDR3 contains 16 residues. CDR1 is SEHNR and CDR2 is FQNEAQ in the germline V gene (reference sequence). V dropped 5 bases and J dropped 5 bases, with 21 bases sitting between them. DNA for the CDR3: TGTGCCAGCAGCACCCTCCTTCTGGGGGCAGGGACTGAAGCTTTCTTT. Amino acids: CASSTLLLGAGTEAFF.

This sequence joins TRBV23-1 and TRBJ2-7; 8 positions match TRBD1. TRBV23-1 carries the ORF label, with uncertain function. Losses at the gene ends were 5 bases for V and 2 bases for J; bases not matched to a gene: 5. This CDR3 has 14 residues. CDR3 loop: CASSKGQATYEQYF. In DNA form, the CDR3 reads TGCGCCAGCAGTAAGGGACAGGCCACCTACGAGCAGTACTTC.

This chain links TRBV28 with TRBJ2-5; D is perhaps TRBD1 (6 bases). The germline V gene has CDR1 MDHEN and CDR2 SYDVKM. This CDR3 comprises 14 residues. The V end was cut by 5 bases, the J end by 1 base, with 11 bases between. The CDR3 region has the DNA TGTGCCAGCAGTACTCAAGGGGGCCAAGAGACCCAGTACTTC. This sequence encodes CASSTQGGQETQYF.

The CDR3 loop is CASNRGTEAFF. The CDR3 DNA follows: TGCGCCAGCAATCGGGGGACTGAAGCTTTCTTT. This chain joins TRBV4-1 and TRBJ1-1; D perhaps matches TRBD1 (5 bases). V was shortened by 7 bases and J by 5 bases, with 8 bases between the two germline ends. The CDR3 length is 11 residues. CDR1 and CDR2 (germline): MGHRA, YSYEKL.

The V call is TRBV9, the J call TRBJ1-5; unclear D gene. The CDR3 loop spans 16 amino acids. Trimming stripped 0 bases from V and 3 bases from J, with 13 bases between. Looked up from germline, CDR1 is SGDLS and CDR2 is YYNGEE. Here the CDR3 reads CASSVDGSAVNQPQHF. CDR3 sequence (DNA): TGTGCCAGCAGCGTAGACGGCTCGGCGGTCAATCAGCCCCAGCATTTT.

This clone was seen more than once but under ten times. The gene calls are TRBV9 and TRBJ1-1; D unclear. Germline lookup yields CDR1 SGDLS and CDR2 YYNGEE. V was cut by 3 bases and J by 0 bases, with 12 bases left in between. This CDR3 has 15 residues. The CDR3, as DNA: TGTGCCAGCAGCGCCCGGATAGCGATGAACACTGAAGCTTTCTTT. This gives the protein CASSARIAMNTEAFF.

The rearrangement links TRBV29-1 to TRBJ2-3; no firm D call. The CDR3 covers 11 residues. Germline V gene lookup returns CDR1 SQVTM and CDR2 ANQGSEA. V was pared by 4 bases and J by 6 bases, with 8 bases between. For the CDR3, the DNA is TGCAGCGTTGGGCTCCAGGATACGCAGTATTTT. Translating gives CSVGLQDTQYF.

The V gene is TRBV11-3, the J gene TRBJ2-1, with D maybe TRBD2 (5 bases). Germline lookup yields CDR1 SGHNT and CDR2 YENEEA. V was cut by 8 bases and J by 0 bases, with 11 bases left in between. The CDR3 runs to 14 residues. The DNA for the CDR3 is TGTGCCAGCCAAAGCGGACGCTCCTACAATGAGCAGTTCTTC. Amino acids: CASQSGRSYNEQFF.

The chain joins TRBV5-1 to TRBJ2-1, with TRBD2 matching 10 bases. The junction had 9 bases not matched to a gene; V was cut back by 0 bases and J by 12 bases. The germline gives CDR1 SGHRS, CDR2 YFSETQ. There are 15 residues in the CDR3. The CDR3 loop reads CASSLAASGSVGQFF. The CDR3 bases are TGCGCCAGCAGCTTGGCGGCTAGCGGGAGCGTCGGGCAGTTCTTC.